This T cell receptor (beta chain) was identified during a study of PD-1 blockade in classical Hodgkin lymphoma. Study-wide background: Intravenous infusions of nivolumab 3 mg/kg reached patients every 2 weeks. Points from the study as a whole: Lower baseline TCR diversity was reported for newly diagnosed patients than for healthy donors. Significant TCR diversity gains by C4D1 occurred in CD4+ but not CD8+ cells. Prior therapy or disease activity may underlie the repertoire differences, whose causes remain undefined.

The data were produced by immunoSEQ multiplex PCR, yet TCRdb's version contains in-frame clones alone and is incomplete. In the table there are about 47,000 clones, 80% of which are singletons. For this clone: Its target is not known.

Stated time point: cycle 4 day 1 (C4D1), after around six weeks of nivolumab. Each patient's relapse followed autologous stem cell transplantation, and brentuximab vedotin exposure varied. Sequencing used peripheral blood mononuclear cells (PBMCs), obtained before the fourth cycle of nivolumab. The sequence derives from a human donor with classical Hodgkin lymphoma.

The CDR3 is CATWAGGNTEAFF. CDR3 in DNA: TGTGCCACCTGGGCAGGGGGGAACACTGAAGCTTTCTTT. This chain links TRBV27 with TRBJ1-1, with 7 bases fitting TRBD1. Germline CDR1 and CDR2: MNHEY and SMNVEV (reference sequence). This CDR3 spans 13 amino acids. V lost 10 bases to trimming and J lost 1 base; unmatched junction nucleotides: 6.